This T cell receptor beta chain was sequenced for a study of shared clonotypes between healthy human individuals. Study findings and constraints: Around 5% of naive CD4 clonotypes were common to a few donors. In general, naive subsets displayed greater estimated richness than memory subsets did.

The study enrolled healthy HIV-negative adults without recent acute infections or vaccinations as donors. Of note for this clone: Its specificity is not known.

This CDR3 has 18 residues. With 0 bases clipped from V and 1 base from J, the junction kept 7 bases outside the gene matches. The germline CDR1 and CDR2 sequences are MGHRA and YSYEKL. Authors' analysis steps: ImmunoSEQ junction-only sequences lacked quality scores, so their filtering differed. The method was immunoSEQ multiplex PCR; TCRdb's version includes in-frame clones alone and lacks a portion of them. V, J and clone size derive from that table, while D and trimming were established from the DNA sequence. Found here are 300,000 to 400,000 clones, about 74% of them singletons; the top ten hold 10%.

The sample comprised memory CD4+ T cells sorted from blood. Specified subset: CD45RA-negative fraction. V is TRBV4-1 and J is TRBJ2-3; 10 nucleotides match TRBD2. This TCR was recovered from a man younger than 45 in good health. The CDR3 spells CASSQDELLAGGTDTQYF. The CDR3 DNA reads TGCGCCAGCAGCCAAGATGAGCTGCTAGCGGGGGGCACAGATACGCAGTATTTT.